This is a list of T cell receptor beta chains from one sample in a study of cytomegalovirus exposure and HLA in healthy donors. Repertoires were generated with immunoSEQ multiplex PCR, while TCRdb's copy carries only in-frame clones and drops some. This sample has about 160,000 clones, with roughly nine tenths found just once. Sequencing was carried out using PBMCs. The receptor set was obtained from a man aged 18 to 35 in good health and CMV-seropositive. Each CDR3 is given with its conserved first and last residue. A D gene is named only where the DNA matches it firmly. Size tells how often a clone was seen (once, few, many) or the class of an expanded clone, and some rows leave it out.

cdr3_aa: CASSLLGGNTEAFF
cdr3_nt: TGTGCCAGCAGCTTACTCGGGGGAAACACTGAAGCTTTCTTT
j_call: TRBJ1-1
d_call: .
v_call: TRBV7-3
clone_size: .

cdr3_aa: CASRTALSSYNEQFF
cdr3_nt: TGCGCCAGCAGGACAGCGTTGAGCTCCTACAATGAGCAGTTCTTC
j_call: TRBJ2-1
d_call: .
v_call: TRBV5-1
clone_size: .

cdr3_aa: CSVENRLATSTDTQYF
cdr3_nt: TGCAGCGTTGAAAATCGACTAGCAACTAGCACAGATACGCAGTATTTT
j_call: TRBJ2-3
d_call: TRBD2
v_call: TRBV29-1
clone_size: .

cdr3_aa: CASSPIAGGHETQYF
cdr3_nt: TGTGCCAGCAGCCCTATAGCGGGAGGGCATGAGACCCAGTACTTC
j_call: TRBJ2-5
d_call: TRBD2
v_call: TRBV27
clone_size: .

cdr3_aa: CASSQERGYSYNEQFF
cdr3_nt: TGTGCCAGCAGCCAAGAACGGGGGTACTCCTACAATGAGCAGTTCTTC
j_call: TRBJ2-1
d_call: .
v_call: TRBV14
clone_size: .

cdr3_aa: CASSTSGGVNEQFF
cdr3_nt: TGTGCCAGCAGCACCTCGGGAGGGGTGAATGAGCAGTTCTTC
j_call: TRBJ2-1
d_call: TRBD2
v_call: TRBV14
clone_size: .

cdr3_aa: CASSSGLDNNEQFF
cdr3_nt: TGCGCCAGCAGTTCGGGACTGGATAACAATGAGCAGTTCTTC
j_call: TRBJ2-1
d_call: .
v_call: TRBV5-1
clone_size: few

cdr3_aa: CASSDSTSGSTDTQYF
cdr3_nt: TGTGCCAGCAGTGACTCGACTAGCGGGAGCACAGATACGCAGTATTTT
j_call: TRBJ2-3
d_call: TRBD2
v_call: TRBV6-4
clone_size: few

cdr3_aa: CAISGHRLAGGPTDTQYF
cdr3_nt: TGTGCCATCAGTGGCCATCGACTTGCGGGAGGGCCGACAGATACGCAGTATTTT
j_call: TRBJ2-3
d_call: TRBD2
v_call: TRBV10-3
clone_size: once

cdr3_aa: CASSLKRGFYEQYF
cdr3_nt: TGTGCCAGCAGTTTAAAGCGGGGTTTCTACGAGCAGTACTTC
j_call: TRBJ2-7
d_call: TRBD2
v_call: TRBV27
clone_size: once

cdr3_aa: CASSFSGSSYNEQFF
cdr3_nt: TGTGCCAGCAGCTTTAGCGGGAGTTCCTACAATGAGCAGTTCTTC
j_call: TRBJ2-1
d_call: TRBD2
v_call: TRBV7-3
clone_size: .

cdr3_aa: CASSLRTGGVGEAFF
cdr3_nt: TGTGCCAGCAGTTTAAGGACAGGTGGGGTTGGGGAAGCTTTCTTT
j_call: TRBJ1-1
d_call: TRBD1
v_call: TRBV28
clone_size: .

cdr3_aa: CASSPTGAGTEAFF
cdr3_nt: TGCGCCAGCAGCCCGACAGGGGCTGGCACTGAAGCTTTCTTT
j_call: TRBJ1-1
d_call: TRBD1
v_call: TRBV5-1
clone_size: .

cdr3_aa: CASSLNGGSTDTQYF
cdr3_nt: TGTGCCAGCAGCTTGAACGGCGGGAGCACAGATACGCAGTATTTT
j_call: TRBJ2-3
d_call: .
v_call: TRBV5-6
clone_size: .

cdr3_aa: CARSFNSRRVETEAFF
cdr3_nt: TGTGCCAGAAGCTTTAATTCCCGCCGGGTGGAGACTGAAGCTTTCTTT
j_call: TRBJ1-1
d_call: .
v_call: TRBV7-5
clone_size: .

cdr3_aa: CASSVGGVSYEQYF
cdr3_nt: TGTGCCAGCAGCGTGGGAGGGGTCTCCTACGAGCAGTACTTC
j_call: TRBJ2-7
d_call: TRBD2
v_call: TRBV9
clone_size: .

cdr3_aa: CSASAGFEQYF
cdr3_nt: TGCAGTGCTAGCGCAGGGTTCGAGCAGTACTTC
j_call: TRBJ2-7
d_call: .
v_call: TRBV20-1
clone_size: .

cdr3_aa: CASSRTANTGELFF
cdr3_nt: TGTGCCAGCAGTCGGACTGCGAACACCGGGGAGCTGTTTTTT
j_call: TRBJ2-2
d_call: .
v_call: TRBV7-9
clone_size: .

cdr3_aa: CASSVAPSPRLAGEHLLQYF
cdr3_nt: TGTGCCAGCAGCGTAGCCCCTTCGCCAAGACTAGCGGGAGAACACCTTCTGCAGTATTTT
j_call: TRBJ2-3
d_call: TRBD2
v_call: TRBV9
clone_size: .

cdr3_aa: CASSMGGTGAYEQYF
cdr3_nt: TGTGCCAGTAGTATGGGGGGGACAGGGGCCTACGAGCAGTACTTC
j_call: TRBJ2-7
d_call: TRBD1
v_call: TRBV19
clone_size: .

cdr3_aa: CASSLGLGSSSSYEQYF
cdr3_nt: TGTGCCAGCAGTTTGGGCTTGGGCTCATCCAGCTCCTACGAGCAGTACTTC
j_call: TRBJ2-7
d_call: .
v_call: TRBV5-4
clone_size: .

cdr3_aa: CASSLEGFSGRFETQYF
cdr3_nt: TGCGCCAGCAGCTTGGAAGGATTCAGCGGGAGGTTTGAGACCCAGTACTTC
j_call: TRBJ2-5
d_call: TRBD2
v_call: TRBV5-1
clone_size: once

cdr3_aa: CASSLGAQAETQYF
cdr3_nt: TGTGCCAGCAGCCTAGGGGCTCAGGCCGAGACCCAGTACTTC
j_call: TRBJ2-5
d_call: .
v_call: TRBV7-9
clone_size: .

cdr3_aa: CASSLVAGGGEAFF
cdr3_nt: TGTGCCAGCAGCTTAGTAGCAGGGGGCGGTGAAGCTTTCTTT
j_call: TRBJ1-1
d_call: TRBD1
v_call: TRBV13
clone_size: .